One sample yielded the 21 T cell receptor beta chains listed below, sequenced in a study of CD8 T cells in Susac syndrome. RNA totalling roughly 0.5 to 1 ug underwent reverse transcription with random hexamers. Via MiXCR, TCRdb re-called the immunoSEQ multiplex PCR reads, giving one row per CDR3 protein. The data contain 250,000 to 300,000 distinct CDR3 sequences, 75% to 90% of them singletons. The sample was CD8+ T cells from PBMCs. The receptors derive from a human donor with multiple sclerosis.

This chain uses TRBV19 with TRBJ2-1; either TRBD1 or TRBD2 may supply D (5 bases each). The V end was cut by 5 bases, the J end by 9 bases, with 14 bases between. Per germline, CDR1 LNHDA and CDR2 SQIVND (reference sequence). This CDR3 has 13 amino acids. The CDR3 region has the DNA TGTGCCAGTAGTTTAGGGACGTTTCTTGAGCAGTTCTTC. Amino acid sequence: CASSLGTFLEQFF.

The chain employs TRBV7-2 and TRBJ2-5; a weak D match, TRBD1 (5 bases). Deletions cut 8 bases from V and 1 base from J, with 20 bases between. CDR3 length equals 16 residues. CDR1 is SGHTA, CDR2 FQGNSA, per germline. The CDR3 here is CASAQGAALAQETQYF. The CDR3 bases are TGTGCCAGCGCGCAAGGGGCAGCACTCGCCCAAGAGACCCAGTACTTC.

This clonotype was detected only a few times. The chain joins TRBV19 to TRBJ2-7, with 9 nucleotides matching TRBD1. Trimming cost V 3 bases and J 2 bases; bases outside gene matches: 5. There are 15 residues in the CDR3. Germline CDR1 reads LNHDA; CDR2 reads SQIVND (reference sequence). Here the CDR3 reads CASSIGQGITYEQYF. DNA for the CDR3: TGTGCCAGTAGTATCGGACAGGGGATTACCTACGAGCAGTACTTC.

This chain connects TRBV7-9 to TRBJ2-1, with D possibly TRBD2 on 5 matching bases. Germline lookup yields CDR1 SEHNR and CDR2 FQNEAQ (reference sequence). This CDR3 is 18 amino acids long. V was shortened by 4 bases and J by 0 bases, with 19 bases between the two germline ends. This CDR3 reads CASSSPMGALVSYNEQFF. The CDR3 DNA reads TGTGCCAGCAGCTCCCCCATGGGAGCCCTGGTCTCCTACAATGAGCAGTTCTTC.

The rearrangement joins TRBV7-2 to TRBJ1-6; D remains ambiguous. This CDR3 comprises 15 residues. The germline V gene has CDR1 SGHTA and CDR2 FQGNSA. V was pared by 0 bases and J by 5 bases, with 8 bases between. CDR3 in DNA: TGTGCCAGCAGCTTAGCGTTACATAATAATTCACCCCTCCACTTT. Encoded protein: CASSLALHNNSPLHF.

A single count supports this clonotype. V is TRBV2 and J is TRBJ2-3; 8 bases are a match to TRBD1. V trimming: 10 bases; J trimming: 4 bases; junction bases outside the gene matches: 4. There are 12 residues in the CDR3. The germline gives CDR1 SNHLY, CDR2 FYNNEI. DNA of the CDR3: TGTGCCAACGGGACAGGTTCAGATACGCAGTATTTT. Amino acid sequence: CANGTGSDTQYF.

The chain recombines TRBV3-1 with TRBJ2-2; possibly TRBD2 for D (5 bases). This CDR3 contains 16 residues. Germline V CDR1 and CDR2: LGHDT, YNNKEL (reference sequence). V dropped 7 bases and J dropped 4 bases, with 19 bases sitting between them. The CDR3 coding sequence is TGTGCCAGCAACCTTCGGGCTAGCACGAGCACCGGGGAGCTGTTTTTT. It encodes CASNLRASTSTGELFF.

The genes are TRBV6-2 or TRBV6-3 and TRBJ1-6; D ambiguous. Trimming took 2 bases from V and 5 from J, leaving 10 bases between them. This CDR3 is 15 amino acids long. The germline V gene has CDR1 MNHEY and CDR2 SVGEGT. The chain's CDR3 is CASSYKQLDNSPLHF. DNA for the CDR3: TGTGCCAGCAGTTACAAGCAGCTTGATAATTCACCCCTCCACTTT.

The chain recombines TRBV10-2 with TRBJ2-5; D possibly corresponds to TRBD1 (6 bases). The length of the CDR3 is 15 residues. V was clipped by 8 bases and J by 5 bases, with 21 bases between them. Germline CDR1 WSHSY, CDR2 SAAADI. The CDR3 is CASSEGPQGAETQYF. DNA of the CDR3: TGCGCCAGCTCTGAGGGCCCACAGGGAGCGGAGACCCAGTACTTC.

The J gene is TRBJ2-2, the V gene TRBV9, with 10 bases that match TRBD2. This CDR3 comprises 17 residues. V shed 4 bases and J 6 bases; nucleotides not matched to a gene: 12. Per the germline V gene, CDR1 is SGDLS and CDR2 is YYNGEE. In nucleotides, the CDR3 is TGTGCCAGCAGCCCGAGGGCTAGCGGGAGTTTTGCCGGGGAGCTGTTTTTT. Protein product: CASSPRASGSFAGELFF.

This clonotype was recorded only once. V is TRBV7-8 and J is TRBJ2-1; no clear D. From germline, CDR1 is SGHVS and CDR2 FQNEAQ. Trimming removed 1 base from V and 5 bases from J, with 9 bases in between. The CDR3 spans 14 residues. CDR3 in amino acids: CASSLVSLDNEQFF. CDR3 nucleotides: TGTGCCAGCAGCTTAGTGAGCCTCGACAATGAGCAGTTCTTC.

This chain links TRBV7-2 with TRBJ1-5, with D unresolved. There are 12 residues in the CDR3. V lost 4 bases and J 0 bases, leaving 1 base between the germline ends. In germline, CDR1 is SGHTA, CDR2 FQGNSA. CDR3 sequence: CASSYSNQPQHF. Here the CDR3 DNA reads TGTGCCAGCAGCTATAGCAATCAGCCCCAGCATTTT. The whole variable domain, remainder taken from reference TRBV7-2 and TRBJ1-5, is GAGVSQSPSNKVTEKGKDVELRCDPISGHTALYWYRQSLGQGLEFLIYFQGNSAPDKSGLPSDRFSAERTGGSVSTLTIQRTQQEDSAVYLCASSYSNQPQHFGDGTRLSIL.

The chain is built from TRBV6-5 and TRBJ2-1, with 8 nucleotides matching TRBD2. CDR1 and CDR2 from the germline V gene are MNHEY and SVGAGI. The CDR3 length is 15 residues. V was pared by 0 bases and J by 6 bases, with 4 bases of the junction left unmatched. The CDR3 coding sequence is TGTGCCAGCAGTTACTCACTAGCGGAGTCCAATGAGCAGTTCTTC. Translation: CASSYSLAESNEQFF.

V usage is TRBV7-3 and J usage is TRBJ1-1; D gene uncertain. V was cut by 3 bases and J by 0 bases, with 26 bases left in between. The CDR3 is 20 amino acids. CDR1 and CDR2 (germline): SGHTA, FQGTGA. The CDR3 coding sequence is TGTGCCAGCAGCTTGATACCGCACCCGGACGATGATCTTATGAACACTGAAGCTTTCTTT. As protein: CASSLIPHPDDDLMNTEAFF.

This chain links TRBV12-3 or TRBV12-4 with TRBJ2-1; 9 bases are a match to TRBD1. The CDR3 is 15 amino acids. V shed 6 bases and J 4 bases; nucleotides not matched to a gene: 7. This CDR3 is CASRLGQGPYNEQFF. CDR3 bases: TGTGCCAGCAGGTTGGGACAGGGTCCGTACAATGAGCAGTTCTTC.

CDR3 residues: CSARDFGRAESYNEQFF. Written as DNA, the CDR3 is TGCAGTGCTAGAGATTTCGGGAGGGCCGAGTCCTACAATGAGCAGTTCTTC. The gene calls are TRBV20-1 and TRBJ2-1, with 8 bases matching TRBD2. Germline V gene lookup returns CDR1 DFQATT and CDR2 SNEGSKA (reference sequence). This CDR3 has 17 amino acids. Germline trimming cut 0 bases from V and 1 base from J; bases unmatched to any gene: 8.

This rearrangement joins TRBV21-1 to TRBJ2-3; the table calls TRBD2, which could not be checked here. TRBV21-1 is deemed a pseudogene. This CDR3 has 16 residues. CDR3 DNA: TGTGCCAGCAGCTCAGGACTTCCACTAAGCACAGATACGCAGTATTTT. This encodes CASSSGLPLSTDTQYF.

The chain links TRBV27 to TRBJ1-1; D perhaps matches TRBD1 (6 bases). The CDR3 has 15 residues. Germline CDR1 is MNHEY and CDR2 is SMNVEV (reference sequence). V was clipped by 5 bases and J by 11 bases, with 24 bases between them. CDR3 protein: CASSDRGASGYQAFF. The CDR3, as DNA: TGTGCCAGCAGTGATCGGGGGGCGTCAGGTTATCAGGCTTTCTTT.

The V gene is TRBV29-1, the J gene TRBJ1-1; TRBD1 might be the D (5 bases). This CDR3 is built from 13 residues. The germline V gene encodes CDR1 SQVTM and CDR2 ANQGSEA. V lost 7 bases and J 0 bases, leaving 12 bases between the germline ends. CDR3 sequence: CSARTDMNTEAFF. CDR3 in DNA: TGCAGCGCGCGGACGGACATGAACACTGAAGCTTTCTTT. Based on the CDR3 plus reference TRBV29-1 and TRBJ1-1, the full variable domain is SAVISQKPSRDICQRGTSLTIQCQVDSQVTMMFWYRQQPGQSLTLIATANQGSEATYESGFVIDKFPISRPNLTFSTLTVSNMSPEDSSIYLCSARTDMNTEAFFGQGTRLTVV.

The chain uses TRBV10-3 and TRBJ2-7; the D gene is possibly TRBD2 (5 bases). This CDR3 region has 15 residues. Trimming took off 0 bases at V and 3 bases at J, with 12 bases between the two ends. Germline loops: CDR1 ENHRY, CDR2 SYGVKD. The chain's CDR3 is CAISESPPGFYEQYF. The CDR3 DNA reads TGTGCCATCAGTGAGTCACCCCCGGGGTTCTACGAGCAGTACTTC.

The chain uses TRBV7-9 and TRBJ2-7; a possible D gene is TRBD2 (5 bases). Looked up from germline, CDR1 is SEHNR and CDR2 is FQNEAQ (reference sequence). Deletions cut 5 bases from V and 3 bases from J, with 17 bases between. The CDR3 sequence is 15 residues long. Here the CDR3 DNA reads TGTGCCAGCAGCCCGTTTCTGGGAGTATTCTACGAGCAGTACTTC. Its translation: CASSPFLGVFYEQYF.